One sample yielded the 16 T cell receptor beta chains listed below, sequenced in a study of neoadjuvant nivolumab and ipilimumab in lung cancer. The repertoire was sequenced with immunoSEQ multiplex PCR; TCRdb's copy has only in-frame clones and lacks some. This sample has over 25,000 clones, with nearly 85% found just once. Here the sequenced sample was tumor tissue, taken after neoadjuvant nivolumab, alone or with ipilimumab, at or shortly before surgery. These receptors were obtained from an adult with non-small cell lung cancer.

V is TRBV18 and J is TRBJ1-1; D uncertain. The CDR3 runs 14 residues. The germline V and J ends were trimmed by 3 bases and 7 bases, with 15 bases remaining between them. CDR1 and CDR2 from the germline V gene are KGHSH and LQKENI. CDR3 amino acids: CASSPTSPGSEAFF. The CDR3 DNA reads TGTGCCAGCTCACCTACATCACCGGGAAGTGAAGCTTTCTTT.

J is TRBJ2-7 and V is TRBV29-1, with D tentatively TRBD2 (5 bases). Germline V gene lookup returns CDR1 SQVTM and CDR2 ANQGSEA. Trimming removed 4 bases from V and 5 bases from J, with 18 bases in between. The CDR3 spans 14 residues. CDR3 loop: CSVVPGLGSDEQYF. CDR3 nucleotides: TGCAGCGTTGTGCCAGGACTGGGATCGGACGAGCAGTACTTC.

The chain employs TRBV18 and TRBJ1-5; D may be TRBD1 (6 bases). V lost 2 bases and J lost 3, with 14 bases in between. Looked up from germline, CDR1 is KGHSH and CDR2 is LQKENI. The CDR3 spans 16 residues. Here the CDR3 DNA reads TGTGCCAGCTCACCAGGGGCAGGGGCCTTCAATCAGCCCCAGCATTTT. Its translation is CASSPGAGAFNQPQHF.

This clone was seen a few times. The chain links TRBV30 to TRBJ2-3, with D possibly being TRBD1 or TRBD2 (5 bases each). The CDR3 totals 14 residues. The V end lost 0 bases, the J end lost 1 base, and 8 bases lay between the germline ends. Germline lookup yields CDR1 GTSNPN and CDR2 SVGIG (reference sequence). The CDR3 sequence: CAWSVRGGTDTQYF. CDR3 nucleotide sequence: TGTGCCTGGAGTGTAAGAGGGGGCACAGATACGCAGTATTTT.

J is TRBJ2-5 and V is TRBV5-4; the match to TRBD2 covers 8 bases. CDR1 and CDR2 (germline): SGHNT, YYREEE (reference sequence). V trimming: 2 bases; J trimming: 4 bases; junction bases outside the gene matches: 7. The CDR3 totals 15 residues. In DNA, the CDR3 is TGTGCCAGCAGCTTTTCCGGGGGGGCATTAGAGACCCAGTACTTC. This gives the protein CASSFSGGALETQYF.

The chain carries TRBV6-1 and TRBJ2-4; D perhaps matches TRBD2 (6 bases). The germline V and J ends were trimmed by 1 base and 0 bases, with 10 bases remaining between them. CDR3 length equals 16 residues. CDR1 is MNHNS and CDR2 is SASEGT in the germline V gene. CDR3: CASSEGLGLAKNIQYF. The CDR3 bases are TGTGCCAGCAGTGAAGGGCTGGGACTAGCCAAAAACATTCAGTACTTC.

This clone showed up just once. The DNA for the CDR3 is TGTGCCAGTAGTTTAACGTCCAACACCGGGGAGCTGTTTTTT. Protein: CASSLTSNTGELFF. This chain connects TRBV19 to TRBJ2-2, with no clear D. The germline V gene encodes CDR1 LNHDA and CDR2 SQIVND (reference sequence). The CDR3 sequence is 14 residues long. The ends were cut back, 5 bases at V and 2 bases at J, with 9 bases in the middle.

This chain links TRBV7-2 with TRBJ2-7; the D is unclear. The CDR3 has 14 amino acids. Trimming shortened V by 5 bases and J by 3 bases, and 14 bases separated the two germline ends. The germline gives CDR1 SGHTA, CDR2 FQGNSA. The CDR3 loop reads CASSPSAGFYEQYF. CDR3 DNA: TGTGCCAGCAGCCCAAGCGCAGGTTTCTACGAGCAGTACTTC.

This chain uses TRBV7-2 with TRBJ2-7; no clear D. Trimming removed 1 base at V and 7 bases at J, with 2 bases between. The CDR3 has 10 amino acids. Germline-derived CDR1 and CDR2 are SGHTA and FQGNSA. The CDR3 DNA reads as TGTGCCAGCAGCTTAGATGAGCAGTACTTC. It yields the protein CASSLDEQYF.

The genes are TRBV6-4 and TRBJ2-5; 10 bases map to TRBD2. The CDR3 has 17 amino acids. V lost 2 bases and J lost 5; bases outside the gene matches: 11. Germline V gene sequence: CDR1 MRHNA, CDR2 SNTAGT. Written as DNA, the CDR3 is TGTGCCAGCAGTGACAGGAATGGGACTAGCGATGGGGAGACCCAGTACTTC. Its translation is CASSDRNGTSDGETQYF.

This sequence joins TRBV30 and TRBJ1-5; 9 bases line up with TRBD1. The CDR3 covers 17 residues. With 2 bases clipped from V and 7 bases from J, the junction kept 15 bases outside the gene matches. Germline CDR1 GTSNPN, CDR2 SVGIG (reference sequence). CDR3 bases: TGTGCCTGGAGTCCCTCGGACAGGGGAGGTGTCGGGCAGCCCCAGCATTTT. Translated: CAWSPSDRGGVGQPQHF.

The J gene is TRBJ1-4, the V gene TRBV28; D gene unclear. The germline V and J ends were trimmed by 6 bases and 4 bases, with 15 bases remaining between them. Germline V CDR1 and CDR2: MDHEN, SYDVKM. CDR3 length: 15 amino acids. The CDR3 bases are TGTGCCAGCAGCCCATACAGCGGAGATAATGAAAAACTGTTTTTT. This codes for CASSPYSGDNEKLFF.

The sample holds a few counts of this clone. The chain couples TRBV4-2 to TRBJ1-2; 10 bases fit TRBD1. Trimming at V came to 0 bases and at J to 7 bases, leaving 5 bases not matched to a gene. The CDR3 sequence is 15 residues long. In germline, CDR1 is LGHNA, CDR2 YNFKEQ. The CDR3 reads CASSQEKTGGGGYTF. The CDR3 DNA follows: TGTGCCAGCAGCCAAGAGAAGACAGGGGGCGGTGGCTACACCTTC.

This sequence joins TRBV30 and TRBJ1-1, with a weak D call TRBD1 (5 bases). Per germline, CDR1 GTSNPN and CDR2 SVGIG (reference sequence). This CDR3 spans 10 amino acids. The CDR3 region is CAGHRLEAFF. CDR3 sequence (DNA): TGTGCAGGACACCGACTCGAAGCTTTCTTT.

CDR3 coding DNA: TGTGCCAGCAGCTTAGTTGATGAGCAGTTCTTC. This sequence encodes CASSLVDEQFF. V and J are TRBV11-2 and TRBJ2-1; D gene ambiguous. This CDR3 region has 11 residues. The germline V gene encodes CDR1 SGHAT and CDR2 FQNNGV. V was trimmed by 1 base and J by 8 bases, leaving 3 bases between them.

The chain uses TRBV7-8 and TRBJ1-2, with D perhaps matching TRBD1 (6 bases). CDR3 length: 14 amino acids. Germline assignment: CDR1 SGHVS and CDR2 FQNEAQ. V dropped 5 bases and J dropped 4 bases, with 14 bases sitting between them. CDR3 region: CASSQDTGSYGYTF. In DNA, the CDR3 is TGTGCCAGCAGCCAGGACACAGGGAGCTATGGCTACACCTTC.